This T cell receptor (beta chain) was captured by sequencing in a study of T-cell reconstitution after alpha-beta-depleted transplantation in children (TCRdb year 2016). Study-wide context: T-cell immune reconstitution after TCRalphabeta/CD19-depleted allogeneic hematopoietic cell transplantation in children was quantitatively tracked in the study by means of TCR repertoire profiling.

Study-wide conclusions, independent of this receptor: Apparently early alphabetaT-cell count recovery about two months after transplant reportedly relied on only several hundred rapidly expanded clones derived from non-depleted graft cells. Over subsequent months, a decline in hyperexpanded clone frequencies was noted, and after one year, T-cell counts and TCRbeta diversity were mostly ascribed to newly produced T cells. In some patients, high TCRbeta diversity at day 60 was attributed to recipient T cells and intrathymic progenitors that had survived conditioning.

The sample holds many counts of this clonotype. Its antigen specificity is not known. No per-base quality is available; no much larger clone lies one base away. The sample's treatment or condition label, decoded: allogeneic hematopoietic cell transplantation with graft depleted of TCRalphabeta T cells and CD19 B cells. Transplant recipients were children who received TCRalphabeta/CD19-depleted allogeneic hematopoietic cell grafts. Library prep was done by PCR. TCRdb lists the instrument as Illumina HiSeq 2500. To normalize quantification of the TCRbeta repertoire, the TCR libraries were built with molecular barcoding that relied on unique molecular identifiers. TCRdb's own reprocessing of the public reads used fastp at Q25 and MiXCR and kept productive beta chains. Each entry is one CDR3 protein sequence, shown with its most common DNA and genes. The sample profile shows 200,000 or so distinct CDR3 sequences; 6.3% of them were found once. Roughly 4.5% of the sample comes from the top ten.

This clonotype originated in a girl under three years old with combined immunodeficiency, due to receive a stem cell transplant. Sequenced here: PBMCs, sampled before TCRalphabeta/CD19-depleted stem cell transplant.

CDR3 reads: CASSLGTSGEGFF. Here is the DNA: TGTGCCAGCAGCTTGGGGACTAGCGGGGAGGGGTTCTTC. The chain links TRBV11-2 with TRBJ2-1; 13 junctional bases match TRBD2. The CDR3 covers 13 residues, taking in both the cysteine and the phenylalanine. Just the 39-base CDR3 DNA is kept, in frame starting at base 1. V trim: 3 bases; J trim: 15 bases; unmatched bases: 5. CDR1 SGHAT and CDR2 FQNNGV were looked up in the germline V gene.